Below, 32 T cell receptor beta chains from the same sample are listed, as sequenced in a study of shared clonotypes between healthy human individuals. TCRdb's table, derived via immunoSEQ multiplex PCR, lists solely in-frame clones and lacks some. The sample includes approximately 980,000 clones, over 60% of them seen just once. The source material was memory CD4+ T cells sorted from blood. The subset here: CD45RA-negative fraction. All receptors come from a man aged 18 to 30 in good health.

This clone has more than one count but fewer than ten. V usage is TRBV30 and J usage is TRBJ1-5; possible D gene TRBD1, 6 bases. The germline gives CDR1 GTSNPN, CDR2 SVGIG (reference sequence). Trimming pared 3 bases from V and 5 bases from J, leaving 11 bases between. The CDR3 extends over 13 amino acids. Here the CDR3 reads CAWSRGGHQPQHF. DNA of the CDR3: TGTGCCTGGAGCAGAGGGGGGCATCAGCCCCAGCATTTT.

This rearrangement joins TRBV6-1 to TRBJ2-7, with TRBD2 matching over 12 bases. The CDR3 sequence is 14 residues long. Germline trimming cut 5 bases from V and 5 bases from J; bases unmatched to any gene: 4. Germline CDR1 MNHNS, CDR2 SASEGT. The CDR3: CASSLTSGSHEQYF. The CDR3 nucleotides read TGTGCCAGCAGTTTGACTAGCGGGAGTCACGAGCAGTACTTC.

This sequence joins TRBV7-2 and TRBJ2-5; 8 bases match TRBD1. The CDR3 has 15 amino acids. V gave up 8 bases and J gave up 5 bases; unmatched junction bases: 13. Per germline, CDR1 SGHTA and CDR2 FQGNSA. CDR3: CASGRRGPLGETQYF. The CDR3, as DNA: TGTGCCAGCGGCCGCAGGGGGCCATTAGGGGAGACCCAGTACTTC.

This chain uses TRBV28 with TRBJ1-3; 8 bases map to TRBD1. CDR1 and CDR2 (germline): MDHEN, SYDVKM. Germline trimming cut 6 bases from V and 2 bases from J; bases unmatched to any gene: 3. The CDR3 spans 14 residues. The CDR3 coding sequence is TGTGCCAGCAGGATGACAGGGGCTGGAAACACCATATATTTT. Residues: CASRMTGAGNTIYF.

This clone was observed a few times. The V and J genes are TRBV5-1 and TRBJ1-2; TRBD1 aligns across 10 bases. V dropped 3 bases and J dropped 4; count of bases not matched to a gene: 9. The germline V gene has CDR1 SGHRS and CDR2 YFSETQ. The CDR3 consists of 16 residues. In DNA, the CDR3 is TGCGCCAGCAGCTGGGATACGACAGGGGGCAGCTATGGCTACACCTTC. Protein: CASSWDTTGGSYGYTF.

V is TRBV28 and J is TRBJ1-2; 7 bases match TRBD1. This CDR3 has 13 amino acids. The trim removed 6 bases at V and 7 bases at J, leaving 8 bases unmatched. CDR1 is MDHEN and CDR2 is SYDVKM in the germline V gene. CDR3 nucleotide sequence: TGTGCCAGCAGCCAAGGGGGCATGATTGGCTACACCTTC. It yields the protein CASSQGGMIGYTF.

This clone has more than one count but fewer than ten. The genes are TRBV5-1 and TRBJ1-1; TRBD1 agrees at 12 bases. The CDR3 extends over 14 amino acids. Germline values: CDR1 SGHRS, CDR2 YFSETQ. V was clipped by 2 bases and J by 11 bases; unmatched bases: 7. The CDR3 sequence is CASSFNRDRGHAFF. In DNA, the CDR3 is TGCGCCAGCAGCTTCAACCGGGACAGGGGGCATGCTTTCTTT.

V usage is TRBV5-1 and J usage is TRBJ2-7; perhaps TRBD1 as D (7 bases). Germline V gene data show CDR1 as SGHRS and CDR2 as YFSETQ. V was shortened by 4 bases and J by 3 bases, with 14 bases between the two germline ends. The CDR3 covers 14 residues. CDR3 loop: CASSRQGSGYEQYF. CDR3 nucleotides: TGCGCCAGCAGCCGACAGGGTAGCGGCTACGAGCAGTACTTC.

This clone was seen only a few times. The chain employs TRBV10-3 and TRBJ2-1; 12 bases match TRBD2. After removal of 11 bases from V and 7 bases from J, the junction contained 9 bases not matched to a gene. CDR1 and CDR2 (germline): ENHRY, SYGVKD. CDR3 length: 14 amino acids. DNA of the CDR3: TGTGCCTCACGACTAGCGGGAGACGGGAATGAGCAGTTCTTC. Translation gives CASRLAGDGNEQFF.

The J gene is TRBJ1-1, the V gene TRBV5-1; D is perhaps TRBD1 (6 bases). The CDR3 length is 16 residues. V was trimmed by 4 bases and J by 6 bases, leaving 22 bases between them. Germline V gene data show CDR1 as SGHRS and CDR2 as YFSETQ. The CDR3 coding sequence is TGCGCCAGCAGCCTGAAAATGAGATTACAGGGTTCTGAAGCTTTCTTT. This encodes CASSLKMRLQGSEAFF.

This clone came up once. Germline and junction disagree at one end, which may indicate a read error. V usage is TRBV9 and J usage is TRBJ1-3, with D unresolved. The CDR3 is 14 residues long. CDR1 is SGDLS and CDR2 is YYNGEE in the germline V gene. CDR3 DNA: TGTGCCAGCAGCCTAGCAGCCGGTGGAAGCACCATATATTTT. Its translation: CASSLAAGGSTIYF. Full variable domain (rest looked up from reference TRBV9 and TRBJ1-3): DSGVTQTPKHLITATGQRVTLRCSPRSGDLSVYWYQQSLDQGLQFLIQYYNGEERAKGNILERFSAQQFPDLHSELNLSSLELGDSALYFCASSLAAGGSTIYFGEGSWLTVV.

This clone was observed once. The chain is built from TRBV7-8 and TRBJ2-1, with TRBD2 matching 7 bases. Trimming cost V 6 bases and J 7 bases; bases outside gene matches: 15. Germline values: CDR1 SGHVS, CDR2 FQNEAQ. The CDR3 length is 16 residues. In DNA, the CDR3 is TGTGCCAGCAGAAATACGGGCAGCGGGGCCTTTAATGAGCAGTTCTTC. Translating gives CASRNTGSGAFNEQFF.

The table lists this clone with a few counts. V and J are TRBV2 and TRBJ1-5; D possibly corresponds to TRBD1 (5 bases). The germline CDR1 and CDR2 sequences are SNHLY and FYNNEI. This CDR3 region has 15 residues. V was cut by 8 bases and J by 5 bases, with 19 bases left in between. The CDR3 nucleotides read TGTGCCAGCTCCTTGGGTGCAGGGCAATATCAGCCCCAGCATTTT. It translates to CASSLGAGQYQPQHF.

This sequence joins TRBV7-2 and TRBJ2-7; no reliable D call. CDR1 is SGHTA and CDR2 is FQGNSA in the germline V gene. The CDR3 is 14 amino acids. V lost 2 bases, J lost 3 bases, and 11 bases lay in between. CDR3 coding DNA: TGTGCCAGCAGCTTACACGGAGAGCTCTACGAGCAGTACTTC. It yields the protein CASSLHGELYEQYF.

This chain connects TRBV28 to TRBJ1-3, with unresolved D. CDR1 and CDR2 (germline): MDHEN, SYDVKM. Trimming stripped 2 bases from V and 2 bases from J, with 7 bases between. The CDR3 length is 14 residues. The CDR3 loop reads CASSLLGTGNTIYF. In nucleotides, the CDR3 is TGTGCCAGCAGTTTACTCGGGACTGGAAACACCATATATTTT.

The V and J genes are TRBV28 and TRBJ2-1; D tentatively fits TRBD1 or TRBD2 (5 bases each). The CDR3 is made up of 13 amino acids. V lost 2 bases, J lost 9 bases, and 11 bases lay in between. Germline V gene sequence: CDR1 MDHEN, CDR2 SYDVKM. The CDR3 reads CASSLPGTIEQFF. The DNA of the CDR3 is TGTGCCAGCAGTTTACCCGGGACGATTGAGCAGTTCTTC.

The chain joins TRBV7-2 to TRBJ1-1, with D uncertain. Germline V gives CDR1 SGHTA, CDR2 FQGNSA. Trimming pared 8 bases from V and 10 bases from J, leaving 17 bases between. This CDR3 spans 12 amino acids. CDR3 DNA: TGTGCCAGCGGCCCTCGGGAGGTCGGAGCTTTCTTT. Protein sequence: CASGPREVGAFF.

This clone was detected ten times or more. The V and J genes are TRBV5-1 and TRBJ1-3; TRBD1 aligns across 7 bases. Germline CDR1 and CDR2: SGHRS and YFSETQ. Trimming cost V 3 bases and J 2 bases; bases outside gene matches: 8. The CDR3 spans 16 residues. This CDR3 is CASSSLPTGTGNTIYF. CDR3 nucleotide sequence: TGCGCCAGCAGCTCCCTCCCGACAGGGACTGGAAACACCATATATTTT.

The chain recombines TRBV7-2 with TRBJ2-1; D is possibly TRBD2 (5 bases). Germline V gives CDR1 SGHTA, CDR2 FQGNSA. The V gene lost 4 bases and the J gene lost 8 bases, with 21 bases spanning the gap. This CDR3 is built from 16 residues. DNA of the CDR3: TGTGCCAGCAGCTCACCTAGCCGCCCCGTTGGTGATGAGCAGTTCTTC. Encoded protein: CASSSPSRPVGDEQFF. The whole variable domain, remainder taken from reference TRBV7-2 and TRBJ2-1, is GAGVSQSPSNKVTEKGKDVELRCDPISGHTALYWYRQSLGQGLEFLIYFQGNSAPDKSGLPSDRFSAERTGGSVSTLTIQRTQQEDSAVYLCASSSPSRPVGDEQFFGPGTRLTVL.

V gene TRBV9 combines with J gene TRBJ1-2; maybe TRBD1 (5 bases). Germline V gene lookup returns CDR1 SGDLS and CDR2 YYNGEE. With 0 bases removed from V and 6 bases from J, the gap between germline ends came to 18 bases. The CDR3 consists of 16 residues. The CDR3 sequence is CASSVDMGPRRDGYTF. The CDR3 DNA reads as TGTGCCAGCAGCGTAGATATGGGACCGCGGAGGGATGGCTACACCTTC.

This clone was seen a handful of times. The chain joins TRBV4-1 to TRBJ2-1; 11 bases map to TRBD2. The CDR3 runs to 17 residues. Trimming at V came to 4 bases and at J to 7 bases, leaving 12 bases not matched to a gene. CDR1 and CDR2 from the germline V gene are MGHRA and YSYEKL. The CDR3 nucleotides are TGCGCCAGCAGCCCCCAGGGGGCTAGCGGGAGGAGGAATGAGCAGTTCTTC. It encodes CASSPQGASGRRNEQFF.

The gene calls are TRBV2 and TRBJ1-1; D remains unclear. CDR1 and CDR2 from the germline V gene are SNHLY and FYNNEI. CDR3 length equals 13 residues. V lost 8 bases to trimming and J lost 3 bases, with 13 bases between them. The chain's CDR3 is CASPGLGHTEAFF. Here the CDR3 DNA reads TGTGCCAGCCCTGGACTAGGGCACACTGAAGCTTTCTTT.

V and J are TRBV7-2 and TRBJ2-1; D is perhaps TRBD1 (6 bases). V lost 2 bases, J lost 6 bases, and 11 bases lay in between. Per germline, CDR1 SGHTA and CDR2 FQGNSA. This CDR3 has 14 residues. The CDR3 DNA is TGTGCCAGCAGCTTAAGGGGACAACGCAATGAGCAGTTCTTC. This encodes CASSLRGQRNEQFF.

V and J are TRBV5-8 and TRBJ1-2, with D possibly TRBD1 on 5 matching bases. Germline V gene lookup returns CDR1 SGHTS and CDR2 YDEGEE. The CDR3 has 15 amino acids. The ends were cut back, 4 bases at V and 5 bases at J, with 18 bases in the middle. The DNA of the CDR3 is TGTGCCAGCAGCCCCTTGGGGGGACCAGAGTATGGCTACACCTTC. Its translation is CASSPLGGPEYGYTF.

About this clone itself: Other nucleotide sequences from this sample produce the same CDR3. The chain is built from TRBV30 and TRBJ1-2; D perhaps matches TRBD1 (5 bases). Germline V gene sequence: CDR1 GTSNPN, CDR2 SVGIG (reference sequence). With 3 bases removed from V and 1 base from J, the gap between germline ends came to 9 bases. The CDR3 runs 13 residues. The CDR3 DNA reads as TGTGCCTGGAGCGGGGGGAGTAACTATGGCTACACCTTC. Translating it yields CAWSGGSNYGYTF.

This clone was counted once. The chain is built from TRBV5-6 and TRBJ1-3; D unresolved. The CDR3 contains 14 residues. CDR1 and CDR2 (germline): SGHDT, YYEEEE. Deletions cut 1 base from V and 4 bases from J, with 9 bases between. The CDR3 DNA reads TGTGCCAGCAGCTTGCCCGGGCCCGGAAACACCATATATTTT. Its translation is CASSLPGPGNTIYF.

The count of this clone is one. V gene TRBV30 combines with J gene TRBJ2-1; D call uncertain. Trimming cost V 3 bases and J 4 bases, with 4 bases left between them. The CDR3 loop spans 11 amino acids. CDR1 is GTSNPN, CDR2 SVGIG, per germline (reference sequence). The CDR3 spells CAWRGYNEQFF. DNA for the CDR3: TGTGCCTGGAGAGGGTACAATGAGCAGTTCTTC.

V gene TRBV11-2 combines with J gene TRBJ1-1; D not resolved. The CDR3 runs to 12 residues. V gave up 0 bases and J gave up 9 bases, with 8 bases separating them. Per germline, CDR1 SGHAT and CDR2 FQNNGV. CDR3 sequence: CASSLDPGKAFF. DNA of the CDR3: TGTGCCAGCAGCTTAGATCCGGGCAAAGCTTTCTTT. The full variable domain, completed using reference TRBV11-2 and TRBJ1-1, is EAGVAQSPRYKIIEKRQSVAFWCNPISGHATLYWYQQILGQGPKLLIQFQNNGVVDDSQLPKDRFSAERLKGVDSTLKIQPAKLEDSAVYLCASSLDPGKAFFGQGTRLTVV.

V is TRBV7-8 and J is TRBJ1-3, with 7 bases fitting TRBD1. The CDR3 runs 15 residues. Germline CDR1 is SGHVS and CDR2 is FQNEAQ. The J segment lost 0 bases and the V segment lost 5 bases, leaving 4 bases of the junction unmatched. The CDR3 here is CASSVTGTSGNTIYF. The CDR3 DNA sequence: TGTGCCAGCAGCGTGACAGGGACCTCTGGAAACACCATATATTTT.

V usage is TRBV9 and J usage is TRBJ2-1; D gene unclear. Germline CDR1 reads SGDLS; CDR2 reads YYNGEE. Trimming pared 4 bases from V and 10 bases from J, leaving 15 bases between. The CDR3 spans 13 residues. This chain's CDR3 is CASSPTGYGEQFF. CDR3 DNA sequence: TGTGCCAGCAGCCCTACGGGTTATGGCGAGCAGTTCTTC. Full variable domain (rest looked up from reference TRBV9 and TRBJ2-1): DSGVTQTPKHLITATGQRVTLRCSPRSGDLSVYWYQQSLDQGLQFLIQYYNGEERAKGNILERFSAQQFPDLHSELNLSSLELGDSALYFCASSPTGYGEQFFGPGTRLTVL.

The rearrangement joins TRBV10-3 to TRBJ2-6; no clear D. Germline CDR1 and CDR2: ENHRY and SYGVKD. V dropped 0 bases and J dropped 3 bases, with 12 bases sitting between them. The CDR3 consists of 17 residues. CDR3 in DNA: TGTGCCATCAGTGAGTCGGGTGGGATTCGTGGGGCCAACGTCCTGACTTTC. It codes for CAISESGGIRGANVLTF.

This clone was seen only once. The chain carries TRBV5-1 and TRBJ2-3, with D possibly called TRBD1 or TRBD2 (6 bases each). V gave up 4 bases and J gave up 4 bases, with 13 bases separating them. CDR3 size: 14 residues. Per germline, CDR1 SGHRS and CDR2 YFSETQ. CDR3 bases: TGCGCCAGCAGCCCCGGAGGGGGGCCAGATACGCAGTATTTT. Amino acids: CASSPGGGPDTQYF.